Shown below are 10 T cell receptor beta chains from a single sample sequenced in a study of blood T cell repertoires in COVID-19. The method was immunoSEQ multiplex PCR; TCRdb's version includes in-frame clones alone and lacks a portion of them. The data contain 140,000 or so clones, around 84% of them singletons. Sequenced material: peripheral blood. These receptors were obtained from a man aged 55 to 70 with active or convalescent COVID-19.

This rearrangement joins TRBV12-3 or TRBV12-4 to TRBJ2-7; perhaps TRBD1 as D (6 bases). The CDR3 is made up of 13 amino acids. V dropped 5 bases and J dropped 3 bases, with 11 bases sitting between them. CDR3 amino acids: CASSQGRGYEQYF. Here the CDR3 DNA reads TGTGCCAGCAGTCAGGGCAGGGGCTACGAGCAGTACTTC.

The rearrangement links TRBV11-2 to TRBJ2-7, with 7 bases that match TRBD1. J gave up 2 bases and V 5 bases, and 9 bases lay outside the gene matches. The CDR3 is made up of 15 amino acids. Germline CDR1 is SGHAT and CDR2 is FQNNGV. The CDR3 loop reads CASSATTGVAYEQYF. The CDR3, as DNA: TGTGCCAGCAGCGCGACTACAGGGGTGGCCTACGAGCAGTACTTC.

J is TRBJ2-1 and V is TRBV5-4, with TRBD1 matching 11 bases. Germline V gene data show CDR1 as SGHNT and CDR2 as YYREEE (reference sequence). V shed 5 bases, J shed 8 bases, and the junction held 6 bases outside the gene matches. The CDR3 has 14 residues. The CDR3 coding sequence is TGTGCCAGCAGTCTCCGGGACAGGGGGTATGAGCAGTTCTTC. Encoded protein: CASSLRDRGYEQFF.

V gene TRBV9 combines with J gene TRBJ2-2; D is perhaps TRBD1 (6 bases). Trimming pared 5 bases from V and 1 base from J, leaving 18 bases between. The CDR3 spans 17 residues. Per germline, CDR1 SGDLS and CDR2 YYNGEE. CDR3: CASRARLGTLNTGELFF. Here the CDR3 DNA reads TGTGCCAGCAGGGCAAGGCTCGGGACACTGAACACCGGGGAGCTGTTTTTT.

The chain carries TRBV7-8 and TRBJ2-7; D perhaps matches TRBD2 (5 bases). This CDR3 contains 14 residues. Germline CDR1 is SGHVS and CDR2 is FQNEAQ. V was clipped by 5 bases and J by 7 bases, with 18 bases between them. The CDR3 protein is CASSPGRLAGEQYF. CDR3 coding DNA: TGTGCCAGCAGCCCCGGTCGCCTAGCTGGGGAGCAGTACTTC.

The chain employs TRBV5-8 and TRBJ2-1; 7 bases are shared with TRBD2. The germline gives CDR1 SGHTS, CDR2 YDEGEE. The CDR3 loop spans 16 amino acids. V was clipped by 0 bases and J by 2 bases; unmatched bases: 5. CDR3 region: CASSLDGGSPYNEQFF. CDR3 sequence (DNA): TGTGCCAGCAGCTTGGACGGGGGGAGCCCCTACAATGAGCAGTTCTTC. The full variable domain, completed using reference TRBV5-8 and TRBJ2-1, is EAGVTQSPTHLIKTRGQQATLRCSPISGHTSVYWYQQALGLGLQFLLWYDEGEERNRGNFPPRFSGRQFPNYSSELNVNALELEDSALYLCASSLDGGSPYNEQFFGPGTRLTVL.

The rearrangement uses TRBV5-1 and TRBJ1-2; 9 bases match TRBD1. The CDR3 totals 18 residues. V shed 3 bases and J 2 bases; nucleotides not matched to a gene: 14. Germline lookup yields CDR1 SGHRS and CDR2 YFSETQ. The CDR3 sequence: CASSSGQGLPAANYGYTF. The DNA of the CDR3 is TGCGCCAGCAGCTCCGGACAGGGGCTCCCTGCGGCCAACTATGGCTACACCTTC. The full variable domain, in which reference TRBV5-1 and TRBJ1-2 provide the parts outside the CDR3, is KAGVTQTPRYLIKTRGQQVTLSCSPISGHRSVSWYQQTPGQGLQFLFEYFSETQRNKGNFPGRFSGRQFSNSRSEMNVSTLELGDSALYLCASSSGQGLPAANYGYTFGSGTRLTVV.

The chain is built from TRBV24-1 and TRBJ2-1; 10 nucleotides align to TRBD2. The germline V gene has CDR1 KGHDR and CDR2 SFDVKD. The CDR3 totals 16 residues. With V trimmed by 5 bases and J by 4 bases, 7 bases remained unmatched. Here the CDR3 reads CATSGLPSGGYNEQFF. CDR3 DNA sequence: TGTGCCACCAGTGGACTCCCTAGCGGGGGATACAATGAGCAGTTCTTC.

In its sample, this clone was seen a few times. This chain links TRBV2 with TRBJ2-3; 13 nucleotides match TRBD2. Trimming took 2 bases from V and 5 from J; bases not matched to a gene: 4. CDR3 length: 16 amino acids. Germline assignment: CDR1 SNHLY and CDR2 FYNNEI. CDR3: CASSEYGLAGEDTQYF. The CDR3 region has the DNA TGTGCCAGCAGTGAATACGGACTAGCGGGAGAAGATACGCAGTATTTT.

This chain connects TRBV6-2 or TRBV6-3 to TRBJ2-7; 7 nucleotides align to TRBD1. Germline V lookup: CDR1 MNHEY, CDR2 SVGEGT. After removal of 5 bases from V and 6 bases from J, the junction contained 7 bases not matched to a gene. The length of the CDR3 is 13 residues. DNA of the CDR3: TGTGCCAGCAGTCGGACACAGGGGCTCGAGCAGTACTTC. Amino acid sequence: CASSRTQGLEQYF.